Below, 13 T cell receptor beta chains from the same sample are listed, as sequenced in a study of blood T cell repertoires in COVID-19. Profiling relied on immunoSEQ multiplex PCR, and the TCRdb table lists in-frame clones only, not all of them. The sample has tens of thousands of clones, roughly 90% seen once. What was sequenced was peripheral blood. These receptors came from a man aged 60 to 69 with acute or convalescent COVID-19.

The V and J genes are TRBV10-3 and TRBJ2-1, with 9 bases fitting TRBD1. After removal of 9 bases from V and 5 bases from J, the junction contained 14 bases not matched to a gene. Germline assignment: CDR1 ENHRY and CDR2 SYGVKD. The CDR3 consists of 16 residues. The CDR3 nucleotides are TGTGCCATACAACGACAGGGGACAGGGAAGAACAATGAGCAGTTCTTC. Its protein is CAIQRQGTGKNNEQFF.

This chain joins TRBV13 and TRBJ1-6; possible D gene TRBD1, 6 bases. V was shortened by 4 bases and J by 9 bases, with 16 bases between the two germline ends. The CDR3 runs to 15 residues. Germline values: CDR1 PRHDT, CDR2 FYEKMQ (reference sequence). CDR3 nucleotides: TGTGCCAGCAGCTATGGGGGGGCGAGAGGTTCACCCCTCCACTTT. It is translated as CASSYGGARGSPLHF.

The chain joins TRBV29-1 to TRBJ2-2, with D perhaps matching TRBD2 (7 bases). Germline CDR1 SQVTM, CDR2 ANQGSEA. The CDR3 loop spans 15 amino acids. With 7 bases removed from V and 4 bases from J, the gap between germline ends came to 19 bases. The CDR3 sequence: CSAAQGGAVTGELFF. CDR3 bases: TGCAGCGCAGCGCAAGGGGGGGCAGTCACCGGGGAGCTGTTTTTT.

The J gene is TRBJ1-5, the V gene TRBV5-1; no reliable D call. V gave up 0 bases and J gave up 3 bases, with 10 bases separating them. The V gene's germline CDR1 is SGHRS and CDR2 YFSETQ. The CDR3 length is 15 residues. The CDR3 sequence is CASSLGSGNNQPQHF. In nucleotides, the CDR3 is TGCGCCAGCAGCTTGGGATCGGGGAACAATCAGCCCCAGCATTTT.

The chain carries TRBV10-2 and TRBJ1-5, with D perhaps matching TRBD1 (6 bases). This CDR3 is 13 amino acids long. Per germline, CDR1 WSHSY and CDR2 SAAADI. The V end lost 4 bases, the J end lost 4 bases, and 8 bases lay between the germline ends. The CDR3 protein is CASSVGANQPQHF. The DNA of the CDR3 is TGCGCCAGCAGTGTGGGGGCGAATCAGCCCCAGCATTTT.

V is TRBV21-1 and J is TRBJ2-3; the table calls TRBD1, which could not be checked here. TRBV21-1 is a listed pseudogene. This CDR3 spans 18 amino acids. The CDR3, as DNA: TGTGCCAGCAGCAAAAGGCCCGGGACAGGCGGGAGCACAGATACGCAGTATTTT. Translation gives CASSKRPGTGGSTDTQYF.

The V gene is TRBV5-4, the J gene TRBJ1-1, with D uncertain. Trimming removed 0 bases at V and 1 base at J, with 10 bases between. CDR1 and CDR2 from the germline V gene are SGHNT and YYREEE (reference sequence). This CDR3 comprises 15 residues. The CDR3 nucleotides read TGTGCCAGCAGCTTGGCATGGCCCCAGAACACTGAAGCTTTCTTT. It encodes CASSLAWPQNTEAFF.

This chain joins TRBV5-1 and TRBJ1-2; TRBD1 matches at 7 bases. Germline assignment: CDR1 SGHRS and CDR2 YFSETQ. This CDR3 has 17 amino acids. J was trimmed by 0 bases and V by 4 bases; bases with no gene match: 12. The CDR3 DNA follows: TGCGCCAGCAGCCCATGGACAGGTGAAGTGGCTAACTATGGCTACACCTTC. This encodes CASSPWTGEVANYGYTF.

The V call is TRBV13, the J call TRBJ2-7; TRBD1 aligns across 12 bases. The CDR3 has 17 amino acids. J gave up 2 bases and V 0 bases, and 5 bases lay outside the gene matches. CDR1 is PRHDT and CDR2 is FYEKMQ in the germline V gene (reference sequence). The CDR3 sequence: CASSLGSGTGGPYEQYF. CDR3 in DNA: TGTGCCAGCAGCTTAGGATCCGGGACAGGGGGCCCCTACGAGCAGTACTTC.

This rearrangement joins TRBV30 to TRBJ1-1, with a tentative D call TRBD1 (5 bases). The CDR3 has 13 amino acids. V dropped 8 bases and J dropped 1 base, with 14 bases sitting between them. Germline V lookup: CDR1 GTSNPN, CDR2 SVGIG (reference sequence). The CDR3 DNA is TGTGCCCTGCGGGACTCCGAGAACACTGAAGCTTTCTTT. It yields the protein CALRDSENTEAFF.

This chain links TRBV9 with TRBJ1-1; D is unclear. Germline V gene sequence: CDR1 SGDLS, CDR2 YYNGEE. V was clipped by 1 base and J by 1 base, with 5 bases between them. This CDR3 contains 13 residues. The CDR3 sequence is CASSVWPNTEAFF. The CDR3 DNA follows: TGTGCCAGCAGCGTATGGCCGAACACTGAAGCTTTCTTT.

The chain joins TRBV11-2 to TRBJ2-7; TRBD1 might be the D (5 bases). The V end was cut by 3 bases, the J end by 0 bases, with 9 bases between. The CDR3 covers 14 residues. Germline assignment: CDR1 SGHAT and CDR2 FQNNGV. DNA of the CDR3: TGTGCCAGCAGCTTGAGACAGACCTCCTACGAGCAGTACTTC. It specifies CASSLRQTSYEQYF.

The rearrangement links TRBV10-3 to TRBJ1-5; possibly TRBD1 for D (5 bases). The ends were cut back, 0 bases at V and 7 bases at J, with 7 bases in the middle. Germline values: CDR1 ENHRY, CDR2 SYGVKD. The CDR3 contains 13 residues. CDR3 sequence reads: CAISESQGQPQHF. The CDR3 bases are TGTGCCATCAGTGAGTCTCAGGGCCAGCCCCAGCATTTT.